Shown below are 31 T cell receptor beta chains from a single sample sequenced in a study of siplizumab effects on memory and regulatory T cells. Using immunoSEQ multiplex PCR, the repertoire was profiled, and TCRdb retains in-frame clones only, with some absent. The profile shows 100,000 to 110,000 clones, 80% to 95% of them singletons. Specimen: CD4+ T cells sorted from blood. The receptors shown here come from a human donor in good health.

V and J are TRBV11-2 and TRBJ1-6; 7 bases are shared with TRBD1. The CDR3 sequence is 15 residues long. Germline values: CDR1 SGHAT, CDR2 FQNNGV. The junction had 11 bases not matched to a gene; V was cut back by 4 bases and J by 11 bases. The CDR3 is CASSSQTGPGAPLHF. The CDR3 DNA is TGTGCCAGCAGCTCTCAGACAGGGCCCGGGGCACCCCTCCACTTT.

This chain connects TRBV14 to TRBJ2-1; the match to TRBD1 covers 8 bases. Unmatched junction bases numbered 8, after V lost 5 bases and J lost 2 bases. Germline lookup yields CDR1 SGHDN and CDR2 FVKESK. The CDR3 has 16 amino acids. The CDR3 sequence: CASSVYRGEAYNEQFF. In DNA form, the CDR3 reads TGTGCCAGCAGCGTCTACAGGGGGGAAGCCTACAATGAGCAGTTCTTC.

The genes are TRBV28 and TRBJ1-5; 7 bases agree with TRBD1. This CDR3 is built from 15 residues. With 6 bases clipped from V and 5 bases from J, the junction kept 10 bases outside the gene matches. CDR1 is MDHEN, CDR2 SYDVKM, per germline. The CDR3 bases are TGTGCCAGCAGCCCCCTCGACAGGGCCCATCAGCCCCAGCATTTT. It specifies CASSPLDRAHQPQHF.

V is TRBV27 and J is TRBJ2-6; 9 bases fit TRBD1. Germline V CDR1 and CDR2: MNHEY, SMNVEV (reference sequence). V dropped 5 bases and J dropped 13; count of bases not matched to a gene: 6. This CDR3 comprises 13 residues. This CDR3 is CASSTGQGRVLTF. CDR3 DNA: TGTGCCAGCAGTACGGGACAGGGTCGGGTCCTGACTTTC. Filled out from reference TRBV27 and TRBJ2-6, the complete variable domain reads EAQVTQNPRYLITVTGKKLTVTCSQNMNHEYMSWYRQDPGLGLRQIYYSMNVEVTDKGDVPEGYKVSRKEKRNFPLILESPSPNQTSLYFCASSTGQGRVLTFGAGSRLTVL.

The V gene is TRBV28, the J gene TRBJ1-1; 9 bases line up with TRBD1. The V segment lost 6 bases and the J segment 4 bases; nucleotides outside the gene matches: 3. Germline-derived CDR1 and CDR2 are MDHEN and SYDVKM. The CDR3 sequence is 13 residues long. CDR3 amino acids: CASRGQGFTEAFF. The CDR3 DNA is TGTGCCAGCAGGGGACAGGGATTCACTGAAGCTTTCTTT.

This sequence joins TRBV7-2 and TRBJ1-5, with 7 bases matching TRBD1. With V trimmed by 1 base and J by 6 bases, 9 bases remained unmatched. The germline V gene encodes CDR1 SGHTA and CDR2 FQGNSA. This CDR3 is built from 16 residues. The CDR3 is CASSLERGTASQPQHF. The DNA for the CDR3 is TGTGCCAGCAGCTTAGAACGGGGGACAGCGAGTCAGCCCCAGCATTTT.

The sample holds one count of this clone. The CDR3 region has the DNA TGTGCCAGCAGCCAAGTGTTGGGGGACTATGGCTACACCTTC. This translates into CASSQVLGDYGYTF. The V gene is TRBV14, the J gene TRBJ1-2; perhaps TRBD1 as D (5 bases). The germline V gene encodes CDR1 SGHDN and CDR2 FVKESK. The V and J ends lost 1 base and 3 bases respectively, with 9 bases between them. The CDR3 loop spans 14 amino acids.

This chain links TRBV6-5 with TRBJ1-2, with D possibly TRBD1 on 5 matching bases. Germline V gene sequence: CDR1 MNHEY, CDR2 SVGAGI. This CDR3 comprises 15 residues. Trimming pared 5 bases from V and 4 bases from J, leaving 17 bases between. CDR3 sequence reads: CASSPSRTSSYGYTF. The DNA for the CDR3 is TGTGCCAGCAGTCCATCCCGGACAAGCAGCTATGGCTACACCTTC.

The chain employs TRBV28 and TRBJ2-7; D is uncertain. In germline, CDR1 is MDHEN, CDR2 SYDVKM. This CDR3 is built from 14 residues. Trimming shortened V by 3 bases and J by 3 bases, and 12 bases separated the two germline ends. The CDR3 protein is CASSFGQRNYEQYF. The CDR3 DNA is TGTGCCAGCAGTTTCGGCCAGAGAAACTACGAGCAGTACTTC.

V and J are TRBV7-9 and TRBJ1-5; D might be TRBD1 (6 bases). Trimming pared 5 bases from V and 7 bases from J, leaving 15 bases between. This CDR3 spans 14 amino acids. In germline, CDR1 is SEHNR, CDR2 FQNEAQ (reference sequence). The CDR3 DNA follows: TGTGCCAGCAGCCAAGGGGGAATACAACAGCCCCAGCATTTT. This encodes CASSQGGIQQPQHF. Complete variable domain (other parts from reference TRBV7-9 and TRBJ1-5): DTGVSQNPRHKITKRGQNVTFRCDPISEHNRLYWYRQTLGQGPEFLTYFQNEAQLEKSRLLSDRFSAERPKGSFSTLEIQRTEQGDSAMYLCASSQGGIQQPQHFGDGTRLSIL.

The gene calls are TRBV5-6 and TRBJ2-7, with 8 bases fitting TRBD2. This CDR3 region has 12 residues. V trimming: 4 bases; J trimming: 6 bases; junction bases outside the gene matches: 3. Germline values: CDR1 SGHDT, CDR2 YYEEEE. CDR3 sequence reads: CASSHTSGEQYF. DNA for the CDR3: TGTGCCAGCAGCCACACTAGCGGCGAGCAGTACTTC.

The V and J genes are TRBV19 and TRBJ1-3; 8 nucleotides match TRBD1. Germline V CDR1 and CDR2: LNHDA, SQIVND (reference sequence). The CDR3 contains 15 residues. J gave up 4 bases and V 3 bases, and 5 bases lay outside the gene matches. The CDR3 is CASSIQGAAGNTIYF. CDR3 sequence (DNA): TGTGCCAGTAGTATCCAGGGGGCTGCGGGAAACACCATATATTTT.

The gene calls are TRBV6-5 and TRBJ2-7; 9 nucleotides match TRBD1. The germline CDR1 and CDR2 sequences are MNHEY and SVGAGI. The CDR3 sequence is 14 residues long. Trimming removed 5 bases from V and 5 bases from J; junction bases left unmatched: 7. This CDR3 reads CASSPRTGVDEQYF. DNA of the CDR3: TGTGCCAGCAGTCCAAGGACAGGGGTTGACGAGCAGTACTTC.

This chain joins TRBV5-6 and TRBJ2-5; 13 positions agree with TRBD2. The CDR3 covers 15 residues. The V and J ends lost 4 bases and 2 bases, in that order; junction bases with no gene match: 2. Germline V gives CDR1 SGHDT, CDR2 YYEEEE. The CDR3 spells CASSQGLAGQETQYF. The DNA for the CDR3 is TGTGCCAGCAGCCAGGGACTAGCGGGGCAAGAGACCCAGTACTTC.

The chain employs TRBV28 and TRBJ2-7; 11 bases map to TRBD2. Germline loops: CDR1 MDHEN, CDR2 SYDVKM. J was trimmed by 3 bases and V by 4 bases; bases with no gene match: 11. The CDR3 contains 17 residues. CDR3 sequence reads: CASSYVLAGGPFYEQYF. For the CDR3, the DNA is TGTGCCAGCAGTTACGTGTTAGCGGGGGGGCCCTTCTACGAGCAGTACTTC.

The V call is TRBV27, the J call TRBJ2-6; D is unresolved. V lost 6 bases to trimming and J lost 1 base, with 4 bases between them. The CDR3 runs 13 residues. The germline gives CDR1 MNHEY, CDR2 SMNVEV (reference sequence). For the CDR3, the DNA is TGTGCCAGCAGAACTTCTGGGGCCAACGTCCTGACTTTC. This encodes CASRTSGANVLTF.

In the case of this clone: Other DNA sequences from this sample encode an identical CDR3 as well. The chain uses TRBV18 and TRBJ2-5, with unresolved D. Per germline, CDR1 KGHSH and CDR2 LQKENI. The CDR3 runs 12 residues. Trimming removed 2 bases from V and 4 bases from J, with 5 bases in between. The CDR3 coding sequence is TGTGCCAGCTCACCATCCTCAGAGACCCAGTACTTC. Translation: CASSPSSETQYF.

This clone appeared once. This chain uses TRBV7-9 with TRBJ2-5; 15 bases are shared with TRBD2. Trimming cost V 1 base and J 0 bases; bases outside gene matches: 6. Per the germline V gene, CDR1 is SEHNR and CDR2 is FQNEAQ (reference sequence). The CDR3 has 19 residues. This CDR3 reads CASSLGTSGGAVHQETQYF. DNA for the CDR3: TGTGCCAGCAGCTTAGGGACTAGCGGGGGGGCCGTCCACCAAGAGACCCAGTACTTC.

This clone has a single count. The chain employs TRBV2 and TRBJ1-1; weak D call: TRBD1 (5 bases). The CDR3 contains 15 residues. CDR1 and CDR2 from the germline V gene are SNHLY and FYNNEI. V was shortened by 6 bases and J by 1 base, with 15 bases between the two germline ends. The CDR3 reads CASSPDIATNTEAFF. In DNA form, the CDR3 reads TGTGCCAGCAGCCCGGACATCGCTACGAACACTGAAGCTTTCTTT.

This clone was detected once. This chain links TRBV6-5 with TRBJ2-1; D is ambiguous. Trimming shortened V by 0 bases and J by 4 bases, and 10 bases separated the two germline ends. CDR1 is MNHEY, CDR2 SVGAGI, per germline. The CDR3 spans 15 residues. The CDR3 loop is CASSYSIDGYNEQFF. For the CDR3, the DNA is TGTGCCAGCAGTTACTCGATTGATGGATACAATGAGCAGTTCTTC.

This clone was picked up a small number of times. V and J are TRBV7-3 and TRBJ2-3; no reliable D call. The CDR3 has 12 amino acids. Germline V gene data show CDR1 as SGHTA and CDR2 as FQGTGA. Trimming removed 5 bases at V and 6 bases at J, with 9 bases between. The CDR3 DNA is TGTGCCAGCAGCCTACCGCCGGATACGCAGTATTTT. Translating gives CASSLPPDTQYF.

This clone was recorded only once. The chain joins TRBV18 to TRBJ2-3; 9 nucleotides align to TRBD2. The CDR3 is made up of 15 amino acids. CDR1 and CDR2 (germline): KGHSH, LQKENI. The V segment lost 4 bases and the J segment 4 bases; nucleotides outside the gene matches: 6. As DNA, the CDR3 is TGTGCCAGCTCACAAACGGGACTAGCCTCAGATACGCAGTATTTT. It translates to CASSQTGLASDTQYF.

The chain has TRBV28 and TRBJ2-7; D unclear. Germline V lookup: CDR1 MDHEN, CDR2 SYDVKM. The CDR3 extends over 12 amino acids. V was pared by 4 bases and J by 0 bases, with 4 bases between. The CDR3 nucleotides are TGTGCCAGCAGTTCGTCCTCCTACGAGCAGTACTTC. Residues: CASSSSSYEQYF.

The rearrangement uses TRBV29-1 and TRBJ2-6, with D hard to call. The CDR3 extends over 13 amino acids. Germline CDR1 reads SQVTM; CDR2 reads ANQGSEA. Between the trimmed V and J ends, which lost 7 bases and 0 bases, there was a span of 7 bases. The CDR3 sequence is CSGILSGANVLTF. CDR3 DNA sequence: TGCAGCGGGATCCTCTCTGGGGCCAACGTCCTGACTTTC.

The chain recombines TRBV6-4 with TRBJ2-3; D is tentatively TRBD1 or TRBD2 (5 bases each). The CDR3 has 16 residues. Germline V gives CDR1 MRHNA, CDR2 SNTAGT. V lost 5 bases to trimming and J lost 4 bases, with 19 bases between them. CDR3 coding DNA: TGTGCCAGCAGTAACGTAAGCGGCAGGGCAGCAGATACGCAGTATTTT. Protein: CASSNVSGRAADTQYF.

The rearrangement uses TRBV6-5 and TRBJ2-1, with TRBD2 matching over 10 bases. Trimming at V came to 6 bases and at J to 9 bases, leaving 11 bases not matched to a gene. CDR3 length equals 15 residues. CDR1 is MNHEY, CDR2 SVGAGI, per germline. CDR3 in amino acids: CASRSAGGLGIEQFF. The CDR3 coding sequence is TGTGCCAGCAGGTCAGCGGGGGGGCTTGGAATTGAGCAGTTCTTC.

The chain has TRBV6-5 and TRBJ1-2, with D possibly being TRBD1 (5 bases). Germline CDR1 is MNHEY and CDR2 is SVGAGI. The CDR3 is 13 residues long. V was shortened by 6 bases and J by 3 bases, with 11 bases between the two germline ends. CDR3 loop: CASRADTHYGYTF. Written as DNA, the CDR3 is TGTGCCAGCAGAGCGGACACCCACTATGGCTACACCTTC.

The CDR3: CAWTRDFSYEQYF. CDR3 bases: TGTGCCTGGACTCGGGACTTCTCCTACGAGCAGTACTTC. This rearrangement joins TRBV30 to TRBJ2-5, with D perhaps matching TRBD2 (6 bases). The J call is uncertain, as TRBJ2-7 better fits the DNA end. This CDR3 contains 13 residues. The germline CDR1 and CDR2 sequences are GTSNPN and SVGIG (reference sequence).

CDR3 amino acids: CASSLGVMNTEAFF. As DNA, the CDR3 is TGTGCCAGCAGCTTGGGGGTGATGAACACTGAAGCTTTCTTT. The genes are TRBV5-4 and TRBJ1-1; D unclear. The CDR3 extends over 14 amino acids. V lost 0 bases, J lost 0 bases, and 6 bases lay in between. Per the germline V gene, CDR1 is SGHNT and CDR2 is YYREEE (reference sequence). Complete variable domain (other parts from reference TRBV5-4 and TRBJ1-1): ETGVTQSPTHLIKTRGQQVTLRCSSQSGHNTVSWYQQALGQGPQFIFQYYREEENGRGNFPPRFSGLQFPNYSSELNVNALELDDSALYLCASSLGVMNTEAFFGQGTRLTVV.

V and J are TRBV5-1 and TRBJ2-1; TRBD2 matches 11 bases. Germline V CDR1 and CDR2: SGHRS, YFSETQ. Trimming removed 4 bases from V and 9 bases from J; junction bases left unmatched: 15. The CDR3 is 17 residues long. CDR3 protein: CASSPGVAGGRFFEQFF. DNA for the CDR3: TGCGCCAGCAGCCCCGGGGTAGCGGGGGGGCGATTTTTTGAGCAGTTCTTC.

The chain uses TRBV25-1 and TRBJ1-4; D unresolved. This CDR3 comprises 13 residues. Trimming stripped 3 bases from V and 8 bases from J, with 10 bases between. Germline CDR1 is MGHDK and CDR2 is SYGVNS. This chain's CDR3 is CASSDTVVEKLFF. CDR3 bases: TGTGCCAGCAGTGATACAGTTGTCGAAAAACTGTTTTTT.